The rows below give T cell receptor beta chains drawn from one sample of a study of blood T cells in healthy people across ages. Using its own MiXCR run on the 5' RACE reads, TCRdb lists one record per CDR3 protein. The sample includes hundreds of thousands of distinct CDR3 sequences, under 55% of them seen just once. Sequences were obtained from blood. The receptors here all came from a man aged 60 to 75 in good health. Each CDR3 is given with its conserved first and last residue. A D gene is named only where the DNA matches it firmly. Size values are once, few and many counts, or a class for expanded clones, and some rows have none.

TRBJ1-2,.,.,TRBV6-2/TRBV6-3,TGTGCCAGTAGTCGCCAGCTCTATGGCTACACCTTC,CASSRQLYGYTF
TRBJ2-1,TRBD2,.,TRBV11-2,TGTGCCAGCAGCGCAAGGGAGGGAACCTACAATGAGCAGTTCTTC,CASSAREGTYNEQFF
TRBJ1-1,.,.,TRBV2,TGTGCCAGCACACAAGGTTATACGCGGCAGAACACTGAAGCTTTCTTT,CASTQGYTRQNTEAFF
TRBJ2-7,.,few,TRBV12-3/TRBV12-4,TGTGCCAGCAGTTTGAGTCCGGGACAAATAATTTCCTACGAGCAGTACTTC,CASSLSPGQIISYEQYF
TRBJ2-5,TRBD1,few,TRBV4-1,TGCGCCAGCAGCCAAGATGCCATTGGGACAGGAGGTGAGCAGTACTTC,CASSQDAIGTGGEQYF
TRBJ2-4,TRBD1,few,TRBV9,TGTGCCAGCAGCGTAGCAGCCGGGACAGGTACTTTGGGGGAGCAGTACTTC,CASSVAAGTGTLGEQYF
TRBJ2-1,.,.,TRBV10-2,TGCGCCAGCACCAGGGGCCTTGGGAATGAGCAGTTCTTC,CASTRGLGNEQFF
TRBJ1-2,.,few,TRBV6-1,TGTGCCAGCAGCCCCCCGGGCCTCGAGGGCTATGGCTACACCTTC,CASSPPGLEGYGYTF
TRBJ1-4,TRBD1,.,TRBV30,TGTGCCTGGAGTGCGGACAGGTCTGAAAATGAAAAACTGTTTTTT,CAWSADRSENEKLFF
TRBJ2-7,.,.,TRBV27,TGTGCCAGCATCACCGTAAGCCGGGGGAGCTCCTACGAGCAGTACTTC,CASITVSRGSSYEQYF
TRBJ2-1,TRBD1,.,TRBV15,TGTGCCACCAGCAGAGTGGACAGGGCCCCCTACGAGCAGTTCTTC,CATSRVDRAPYEQFF
TRBJ2-7,.,once,TRBV20-1,TGCAGTGCCCGGACAGCCGGATCCTACGAGCAGTACTTC,CSARTAGSYEQYF
TRBJ1-6,.,.,TRBV7-9,TGTGCTAGCCGTACAGGAGTTAATTCACCCCTCCACTTT,CASRTGVNSPLHF
TRBJ2-3,TRBD1,few,TRBV5-1,TGCGCCAGCAGCCCACCGGGACAGGGGGCTTTTACGCAGTATTTT,CASSPPGQGAFTQYF
TRBJ2-1,.,.,TRBV12-3/TRBV12-4,TGTGCCAGCAGTTTGAAGCGACAGGTCAATGAGCAGTTCTTC,CASSLKRQVNEQFF
TRBJ2-3,.,.,TRBV6-2/TRBV6-3,TGTGCCAGCAGAAGTATGCGGGGAGAAGCAGATACGCAGTATTTT,CASRSMRGEADTQYF
TRBJ1-2,.,.,TRBV12-3/TRBV12-4,TGTGCCAGCAGTTTAGGGGGTCCTGGCTACACCTTC,CASSLGGPGYTF
TRBJ2-1,TRBD1,many,TRBV5-1,TGCGCCAGCAGCTTGGACAGGGGAGAGCAGTTCTTC,CASSLDRGEQFF
TRBJ2-3,TRBD2,.,TRBV6-1,TGTGCCAGCTTAAGGACTAGCCGAACAGATACGCAGTATTTT,CASLRTSRTDTQYF
TRBJ2-3,TRBD1,few,TRBV27,TGTGCCAGCAGTTCGGGACAGGTGGCAGATACGCAGTATTTT,CASSSGQVADTQYF
TRBJ1-1,.,few,TRBV30,TGTGCCTGGAGTGGCACAGGCGGTTTCACTGAAGCTTTCTTT,CAWSGTGGFTEAFF
TRBJ2-4,.,.,TRBV28,TGTGCCAGCAATCCGGGGGGCCGAATATACAATGAGCAGTACTTC,CASNPGGRIYNEQYF
TRBJ2-7,.,.,TRBV7-2,TGTGCCAGCAGCCCTAGGGGCACAGAACCGTACGAGCAGTACTTC,CASSPRGTEPYEQYF
TRBJ2-7,TRBD1,.,TRBV27,TGTGCCAGCAGTTTGCGACGGGACAGTGGCTACGAGCAGTACTTC,CASSLRRDSGYEQYF
TRBJ2-5,.,.,TRBV20-1,TGCAGTGCCGCACAAAGGGCGATTGAGCAGTACTTC,CSAAQRAIEQYF
TRBJ2-1,TRBD2,.,TRBV6-1,TGTGCCAGCATTGAGGGGACTAGCGGGCTGGGTGAGCAGTTCTTC,CASIEGTSGLGEQFF
TRBJ1-2,.,few,TRBV20-1,TGCAGTGCTAGTTCACAGACGAACTATGGCTACACCTTC,CSASSQTNYGYTF
TRBJ2-3,.,.,TRBV7-9,TGTGCCAGCTTTCCCACTACCGGCCTATCCACAGATACGCAGTATTTT,CASFPTTGLSTDTQYF
TRBJ2-5,TRBD2,.,TRBV12-3/TRBV12-4,TGTGCCAGCAGTTTAAACCGAGCGGGGGGAGAGACCCAGTACTTC,CASSLNRAGGETQYF
TRBJ2-4,.,many,TRBV4-3,TGCGCCAGCAGCCAGACCGATCTAGACCAAAACATTCAGTACTTC,CASSQTDLDQNIQYF
TRBJ2-1,.,.,TRBV27,TGTGCCAGCAGGCAAGACGTCGGCTGGTACAATGAGCAGTTCTTC,CASRQDVGWYNEQFF
TRBJ2-7,.,few,TRBV6-5,TGTGCCAGCAGGACATTATTGGGGATAGACTACGAGCAGTACTTC,CASRTLLGIDYEQYF
TRBJ2-1,TRBD2,.,TRBV7-8,TGTGCCAGCAGCCGCAAGGGACTAGACTACAATGAGCAGTTCTTC,CASSRKGLDYNEQFF
TRBJ1-2,.,.,TRBV5-4,TGTGCCAGCAGCTTGTCGGGTAGTAACTATGGCTACACCTTC,CASSLSGSNYGYTF
TRBJ1-4,.,many,TRBV20-1,TGCAGTGCCCCCGGGACGTATGAAAAACTGTTTTTT,CSAPGTYEKLFF
TRBJ2-1,TRBD2,.,TRBV20-1,TGCAGTGCTCTCGGCCGGACTAGCGGGCACTCCTACAATGAGCAGTTCTTC,CSALGRTSGHSYNEQFF
TRBJ2-3,TRBD2,.,TRBV3-1,TGTGCCAGCAGCCCTCGGGGGAGCGGGAGTTGGGCAGATACGCAGTATTTT,CASSPRGSGSWADTQYF
TRBJ2-7,TRBD1,.,TRBV30,TGTGCCTGGAGTGTAGACAGGGGCAACGAGCAGTACTTC,CAWSVDRGNEQYF
TRBJ2-1,.,.,TRBV7-8,TGTGCCAGCAGTCTAAAGTCAGGGGCAGTCTCCTACAATGAGCAGTTCTTC,CASSLKSGAVSYNEQFF
TRBJ2-5,.,.,TRBV27,TGTGCCAGCAGTCCAGGGTGGGTAGCGGAGACCCAGTACTTC,CASSPGWVAETQYF
TRBJ2-7,.,.,TRBV7-9,TGTGCCAGCAGCTTAGCGCAGGGCATCCCGTACGAGCAGTACTTC,CASSLAQGIPYEQYF
TRBJ2-3,.,.,TRBV24-1,TGTGCCGCCAGTGCGGGGGACACAAGCACAGATACGCAGTATTTT,CAASAGDTSTDTQYF
TRBJ2-3,TRBD1,few,TRBV2,TGTGCCAGTCGACAGGGGCAAGGTACAGATACGCAGTATTTT,CASRQGQGTDTQYF
TRBJ2-5,TRBD2,few,TRBV29-1,TGCAGCCTAGACGGGGGGAGACAAGAGACCCAGTACTTC,CSLDGGRQETQYF
TRBJ1-1,.,.,TRBV5-1,TGCGCCAGCACCCTTTTGGCGGGGAACACTGAAGCTTTCTTT,CASTLLAGNTEAFF
TRBJ2-2,.,.,TRBV29-1,TGCAGCGTTGTTTGGGGGGCAGGGGGTACCGGGGAGCTGTTTTTT,CSVVWGAGGTGELFF
TRBJ1-5,.,.,TRBV19,TGTGCCAGTAGTATATGGGGGACGAGCAATCAGCCCCAGCATTTT,CASSIWGTSNQPQHF
TRBJ2-4,TRBD2,few,TRBV4-1,TGCGCCAGCAGCCAAGAGTACAGCGGGGGGGCCATGTTGTCAGCCAAAAACATTCAGTACTTC,CASSQEYSGGAMLSAKNIQYF
TRBJ2-1,.,many,TRBV7-2,TGTGCCAGCAGCTTCAGTGGGAATGAGCAGTTCTTC,CASSFSGNEQFF
TRBJ1-1,.,.,TRBV7-2,TGTGCCAGCAGCTTAGAGGGCAACCTTCGAACAACTGAAGCTTTCTTT,CASSLEGNLRTTEAFF
TRBJ2-7,TRBD1,.,TRBV4-3,TGCGCCAGCAGCCAAGACAGGGGGCGACGCGAGCAGTACTTC,CASSQDRGRREQYF
TRBJ1-2,TRBD1,.,TRBV5-1,TGCGCCAGCCAGGCCGGCGGGGACAGGGGGGTCTATGGCTACACCTTC,CASQAGGDRGVYGYTF
TRBJ2-3,.,few,TRBV12-3/TRBV12-4,TGTGCCAGCAGTTTAGACAGGTTCATGGATACGCAGTATTTT,CASSLDRFMDTQYF
TRBJ2-3,TRBD1,many,TRBV20-1,TGCAGTGCTAGAGGGACAGGGCGACGTAGGGGGATAACAGATACGCAGTATTTT,CSARGTGRRRGITDTQYF